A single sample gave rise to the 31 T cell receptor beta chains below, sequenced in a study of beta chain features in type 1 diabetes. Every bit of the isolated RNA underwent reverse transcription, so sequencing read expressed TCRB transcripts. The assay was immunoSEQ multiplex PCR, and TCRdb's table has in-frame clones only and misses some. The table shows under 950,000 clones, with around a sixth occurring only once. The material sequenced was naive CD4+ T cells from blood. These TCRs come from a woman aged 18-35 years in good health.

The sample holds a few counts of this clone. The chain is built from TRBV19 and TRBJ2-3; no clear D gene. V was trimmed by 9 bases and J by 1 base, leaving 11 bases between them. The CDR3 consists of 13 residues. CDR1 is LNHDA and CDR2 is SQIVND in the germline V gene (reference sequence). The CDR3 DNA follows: TGTGCCAGCACCGGAAGCGGCACAGATACGCAGTATTTT. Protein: CASTGSGTDTQYF.

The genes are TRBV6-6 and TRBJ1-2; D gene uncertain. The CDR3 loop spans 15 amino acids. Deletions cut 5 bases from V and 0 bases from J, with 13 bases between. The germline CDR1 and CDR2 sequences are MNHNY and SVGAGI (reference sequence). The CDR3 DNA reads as TGTGCCAGCAGTCCCCCTGGCGCCGCTAACTATGGCTACACCTTC. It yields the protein CASSPPGAANYGYTF.

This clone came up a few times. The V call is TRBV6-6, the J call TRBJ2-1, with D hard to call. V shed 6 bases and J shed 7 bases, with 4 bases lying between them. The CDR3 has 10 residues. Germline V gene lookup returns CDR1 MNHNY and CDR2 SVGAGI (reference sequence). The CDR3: CASRENEQFF. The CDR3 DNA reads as TGTGCCAGCAGAGAGAATGAGCAGTTCTTC.

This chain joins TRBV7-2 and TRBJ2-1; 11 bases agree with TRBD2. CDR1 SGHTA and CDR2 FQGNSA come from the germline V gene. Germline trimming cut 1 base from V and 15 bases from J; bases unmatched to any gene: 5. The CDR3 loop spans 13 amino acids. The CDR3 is CASSLGLAGGLFF. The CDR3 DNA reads TGTGCCAGCAGCTTAGGGCTAGCGGGAGGACTGTTCTTC.

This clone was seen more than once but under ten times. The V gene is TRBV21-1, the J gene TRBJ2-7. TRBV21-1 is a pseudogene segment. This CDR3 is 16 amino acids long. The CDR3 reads CASSPKRADISYEQYF. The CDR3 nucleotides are TGTGCCAGCAGCCCTAAACGGGCGGATATCTCCTACGAGCAGTACTTC.

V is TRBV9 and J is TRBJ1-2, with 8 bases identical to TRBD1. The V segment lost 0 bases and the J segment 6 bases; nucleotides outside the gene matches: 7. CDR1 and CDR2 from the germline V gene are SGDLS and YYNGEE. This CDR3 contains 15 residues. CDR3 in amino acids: CASSVVDRGVNGYTF. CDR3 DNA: TGTGCCAGCAGCGTAGTAGACAGGGGTGTTAATGGCTACACCTTC.

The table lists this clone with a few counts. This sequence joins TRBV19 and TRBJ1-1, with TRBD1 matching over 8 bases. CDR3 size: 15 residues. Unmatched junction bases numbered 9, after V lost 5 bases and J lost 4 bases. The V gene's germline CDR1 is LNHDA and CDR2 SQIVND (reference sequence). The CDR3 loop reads CASSPWTGLTTEAFF. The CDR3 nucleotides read TGTGCCAGTAGTCCGTGGACAGGGTTGACCACTGAAGCTTTCTTT.

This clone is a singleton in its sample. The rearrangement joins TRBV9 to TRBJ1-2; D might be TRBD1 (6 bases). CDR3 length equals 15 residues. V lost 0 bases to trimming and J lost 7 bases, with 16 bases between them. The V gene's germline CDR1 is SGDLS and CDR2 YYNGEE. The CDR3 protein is CASSVGMWQGFGYTF. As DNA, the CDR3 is TGTGCCAGCAGCGTAGGGATGTGGCAGGGGTTTGGCTACACCTTC.

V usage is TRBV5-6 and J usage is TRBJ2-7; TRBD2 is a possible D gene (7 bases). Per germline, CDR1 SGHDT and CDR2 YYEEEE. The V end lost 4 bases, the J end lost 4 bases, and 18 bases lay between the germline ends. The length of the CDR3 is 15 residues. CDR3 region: CASSPGRGLGYEQYF. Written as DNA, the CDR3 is TGTGCCAGCAGCCCTGGGCGGGGGCTGGGTTACGAGCAGTACTTC.

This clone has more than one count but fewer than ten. DNA of the CDR3: TGTGCCAGCCAGACTAGCGGGGCGCAAGAGACCCAGTACTTC. This translates into CASQTSGAQETQYF. The chain combines TRBV6-5 with TRBJ2-5; 11 positions agree with TRBD2. Germline V gene sequence: CDR1 MNHEY, CDR2 SVGAGI. The V gene end was trimmed by 8 bases and the J gene end by 2 bases; junction bases not matched to a gene: 4. There are 14 residues in the CDR3.

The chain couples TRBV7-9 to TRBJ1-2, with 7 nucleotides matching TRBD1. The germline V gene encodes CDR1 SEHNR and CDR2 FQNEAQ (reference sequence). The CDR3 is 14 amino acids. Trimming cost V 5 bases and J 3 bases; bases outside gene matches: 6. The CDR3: CASSLTGVDYGYTF. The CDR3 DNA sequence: TGTGCCAGCAGCCTAACAGGGGTCGACTATGGCTACACCTTC.

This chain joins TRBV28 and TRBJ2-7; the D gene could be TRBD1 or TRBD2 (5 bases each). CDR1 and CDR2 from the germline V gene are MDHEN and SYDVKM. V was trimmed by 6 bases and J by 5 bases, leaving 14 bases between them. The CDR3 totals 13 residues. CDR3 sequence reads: CASSVGEFNEQYF. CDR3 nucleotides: TGTGCCAGCAGCGTGGGGGAGTTCAACGAGCAGTACTTC.

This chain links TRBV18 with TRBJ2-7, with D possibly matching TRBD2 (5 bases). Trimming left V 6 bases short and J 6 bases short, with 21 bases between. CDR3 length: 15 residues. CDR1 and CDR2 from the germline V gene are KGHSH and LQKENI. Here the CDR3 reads CASSPATNRDLEQYF. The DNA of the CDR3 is TGTGCCAGCTCCCCTGCCACGAACCGGGATCTCGAGCAGTACTTC.

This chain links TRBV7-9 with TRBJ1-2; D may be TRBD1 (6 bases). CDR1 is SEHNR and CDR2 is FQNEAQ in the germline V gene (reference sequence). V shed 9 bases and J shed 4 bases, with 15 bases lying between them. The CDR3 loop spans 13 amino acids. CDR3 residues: CASTQGSTYGYTF. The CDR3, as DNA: TGTGCCAGTACACAGGGAAGCACCTATGGCTACACCTTC.

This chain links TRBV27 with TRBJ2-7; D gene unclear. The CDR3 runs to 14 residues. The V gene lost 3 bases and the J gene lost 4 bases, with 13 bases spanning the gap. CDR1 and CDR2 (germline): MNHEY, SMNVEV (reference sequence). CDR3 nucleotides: TGTGCCAGCAGTTTTAGTTTAGGCCCATACGAGCAGTACTTC. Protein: CASSFSLGPYEQYF.

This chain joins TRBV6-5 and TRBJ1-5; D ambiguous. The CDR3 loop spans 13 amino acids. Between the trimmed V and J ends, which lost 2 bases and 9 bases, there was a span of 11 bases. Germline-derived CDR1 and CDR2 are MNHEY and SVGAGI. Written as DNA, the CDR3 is TGTGCCAGCAGTTACGTTCCCTTTGGGCCCCAGCATTTT. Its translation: CASSYVPFGPQHF.

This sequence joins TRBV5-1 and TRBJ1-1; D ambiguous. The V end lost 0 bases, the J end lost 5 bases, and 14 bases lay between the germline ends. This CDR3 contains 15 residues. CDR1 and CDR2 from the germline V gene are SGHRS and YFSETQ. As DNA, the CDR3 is TGCGCCAGCAGCTTGGATCGCGGGAGAATTACTGAAGCTTTCTTT. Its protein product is CASSLDRGRITEAFF.

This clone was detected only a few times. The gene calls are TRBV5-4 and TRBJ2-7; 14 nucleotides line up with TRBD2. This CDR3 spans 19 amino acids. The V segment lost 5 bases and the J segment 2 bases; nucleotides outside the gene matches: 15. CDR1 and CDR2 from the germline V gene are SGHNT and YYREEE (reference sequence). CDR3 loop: CASSPTYVGLAGVPYEQYF. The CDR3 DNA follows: TGTGCCAGCAGTCCCACCTACGTGGGACTAGCGGGAGTTCCCTACGAGCAGTACTTC.

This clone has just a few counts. The CDR3 sequence: CASSDSRTGTYEQYF. The DNA for the CDR3 is TGTGCCAGCAGTGATTCAAGGACAGGCACCTACGAGCAGTACTTC. This chain uses TRBV2 with TRBJ2-7; 7 nucleotides line up with TRBD1. The germline V gene encodes CDR1 SNHLY and CDR2 FYNNEI. After removal of 3 bases from V and 2 bases from J, the junction contained 7 bases not matched to a gene. CDR3 length equals 15 residues.

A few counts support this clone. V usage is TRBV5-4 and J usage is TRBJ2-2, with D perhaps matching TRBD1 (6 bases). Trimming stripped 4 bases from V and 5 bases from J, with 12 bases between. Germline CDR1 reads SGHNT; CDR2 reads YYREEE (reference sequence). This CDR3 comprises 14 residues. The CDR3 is CASSGKQGTGELFF. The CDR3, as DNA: TGTGCCAGCAGCGGAAAACAGGGAACCGGGGAGCTGTTTTTT.

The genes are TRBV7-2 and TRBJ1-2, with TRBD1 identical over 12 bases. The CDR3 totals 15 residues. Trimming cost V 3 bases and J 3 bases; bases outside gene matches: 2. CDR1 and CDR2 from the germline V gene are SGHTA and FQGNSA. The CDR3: CASSLGQGAYYGYTF. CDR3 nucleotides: TGTGCCAGCAGCTTGGGACAGGGGGCCTACTATGGCTACACCTTC.

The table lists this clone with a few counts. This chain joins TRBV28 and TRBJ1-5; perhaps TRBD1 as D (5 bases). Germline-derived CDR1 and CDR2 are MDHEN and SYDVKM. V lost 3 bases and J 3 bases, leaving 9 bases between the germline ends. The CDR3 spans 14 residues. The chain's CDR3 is CASSFKQVNQPQHF. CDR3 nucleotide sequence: TGTGCCAGCAGTTTTAAACAGGTCAATCAGCCCCAGCATTTT.

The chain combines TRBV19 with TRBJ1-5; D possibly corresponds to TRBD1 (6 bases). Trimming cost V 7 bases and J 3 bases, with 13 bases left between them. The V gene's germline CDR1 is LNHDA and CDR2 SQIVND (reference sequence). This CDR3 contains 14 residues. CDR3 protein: CASTADRINQPQHF. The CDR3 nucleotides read TGTGCCAGTACCGCCGACAGGATCAATCAGCCCCAGCATTTT.

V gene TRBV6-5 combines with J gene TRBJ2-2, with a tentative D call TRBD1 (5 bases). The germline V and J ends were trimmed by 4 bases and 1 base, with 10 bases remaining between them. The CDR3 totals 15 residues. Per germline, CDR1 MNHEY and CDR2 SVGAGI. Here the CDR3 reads CASSSPGQNTGELFF. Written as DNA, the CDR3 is TGTGCCAGCAGTTCCCCCGGACAGAACACCGGGGAGCTGTTTTTT.

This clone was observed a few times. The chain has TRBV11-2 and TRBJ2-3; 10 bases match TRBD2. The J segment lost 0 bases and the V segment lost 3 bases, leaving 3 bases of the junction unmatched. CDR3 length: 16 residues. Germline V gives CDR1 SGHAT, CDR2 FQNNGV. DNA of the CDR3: TGTGCCAGCAGCTTTGGACTAGCGGAAAGCACAGATACGCAGTATTTT. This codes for CASSFGLAESTDTQYF. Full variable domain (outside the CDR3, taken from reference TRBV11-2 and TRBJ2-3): EAGVAQSPRYKIIEKRQSVAFWCNPISGHATLYWYQQILGQGPKLLIQFQNNGVVDDSQLPKDRFSAERLKGVDSTLKIQPAKLEDSAVYLCASSFGLAESTDTQYFGPGTRLTVL.

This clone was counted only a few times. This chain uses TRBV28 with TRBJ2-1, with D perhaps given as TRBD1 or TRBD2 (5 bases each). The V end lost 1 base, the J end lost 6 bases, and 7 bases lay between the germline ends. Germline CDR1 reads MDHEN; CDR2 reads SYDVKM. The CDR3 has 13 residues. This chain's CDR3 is CASSLSGTNEQFF. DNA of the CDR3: TGTGCCAGCAGTTTATCCGGGACCAATGAGCAGTTCTTC. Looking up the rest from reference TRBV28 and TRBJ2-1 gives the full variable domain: DVKVTQSSRYLVKRTGEKVFLECVQDMDHENMFWYRQDPGLGLRLIYFSYDVKMKEKGDIPEGYSVSREKKERFSLILESASTNQTSMYLCASSLSGTNEQFFGPGTRLTVL.

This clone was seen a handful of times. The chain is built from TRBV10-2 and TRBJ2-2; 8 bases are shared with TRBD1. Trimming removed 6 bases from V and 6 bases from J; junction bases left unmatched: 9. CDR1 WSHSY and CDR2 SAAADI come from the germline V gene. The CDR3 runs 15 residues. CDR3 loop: CASSHVQGGAGELFF. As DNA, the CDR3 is TGCGCCAGCAGCCATGTACAGGGGGGAGCCGGGGAGCTGTTTTTT.

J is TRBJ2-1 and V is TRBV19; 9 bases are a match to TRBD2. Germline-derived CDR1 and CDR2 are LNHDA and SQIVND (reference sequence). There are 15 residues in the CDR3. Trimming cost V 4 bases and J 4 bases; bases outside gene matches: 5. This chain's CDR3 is CASSSRLAEYNEQFF. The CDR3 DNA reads TGTGCCAGTAGTAGCAGACTAGCGGAATACAATGAGCAGTTCTTC.

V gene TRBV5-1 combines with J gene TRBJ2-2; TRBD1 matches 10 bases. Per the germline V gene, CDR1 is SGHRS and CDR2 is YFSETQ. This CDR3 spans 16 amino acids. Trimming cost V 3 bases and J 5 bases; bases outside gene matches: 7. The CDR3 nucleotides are TGCGCCAGCAGCTCAACCGGGACAGGGGTTACCGGGGAGCTGTTTTTT. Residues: CASSSTGTGVTGELFF. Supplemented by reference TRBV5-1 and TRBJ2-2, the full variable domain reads KAGVTQTPRYLIKTRGQQVTLSCSPISGHRSVSWYQQTPGQGLQFLFEYFSETQRNKGNFPGRFSGRQFSNSRSEMNVSTLELGDSALYLCASSSTGTGVTGELFFGEGSRLTVL.

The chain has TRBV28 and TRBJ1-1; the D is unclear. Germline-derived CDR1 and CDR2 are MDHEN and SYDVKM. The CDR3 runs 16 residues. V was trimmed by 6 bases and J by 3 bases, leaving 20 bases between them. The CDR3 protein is CASSPSDLRADTEAFF. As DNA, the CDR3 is TGTGCCAGCAGCCCGAGCGACTTAAGGGCGGACACTGAAGCTTTCTTT. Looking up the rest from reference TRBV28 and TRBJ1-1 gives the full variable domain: DVKVTQSSRYLVKRTGEKVFLECVQDMDHENMFWYRQDPGLGLRLIYFSYDVKMKEKGDIPEGYSVSREKKERFSLILESASTNQTSMYLCASSPSDLRADTEAFFGQGTRLTVV.

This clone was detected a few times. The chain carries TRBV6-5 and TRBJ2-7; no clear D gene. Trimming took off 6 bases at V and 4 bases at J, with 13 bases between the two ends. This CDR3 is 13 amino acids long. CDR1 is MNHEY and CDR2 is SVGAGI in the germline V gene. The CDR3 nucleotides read TGTGCCAGCAGCCACAGTGGTTTGTACGAGCAGTACTTC. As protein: CASSHSGLYEQYF.